The 18 T cell receptor beta chains below all came from one sample that was sequenced in a study of cytomegalovirus exposure and HLA in healthy donors (dated by TCRdb to 2016 to 2017). The receptor library was made with the immunoSEQ multiplex PCR assay. For the multiplex PCR, a mixture combining 60 forward primers for TCR Vbeta segments and 13 reverse primers for TCR Jbeta segments was used. The table comes from immuneACCESS by way of TCRdb, which keeps in-frame sequences with V and J called. Part of the clones is missing from these tables; in studies checked, under half for an unresolved V gene and the rest for unknown reasons. The sample contains some 91,000 clones, roughly 86% of them found a single time. Of the sample, 9% to 9.5% falls within the top ten clones. Specimen: PBMCs. The receptor set was obtained from a man aged 25-45 years in good health and CMV-seropositive.

The chain couples TRBV27 to TRBJ2-1; D remains ambiguous. Germline CDR1 and CDR2: MNHEY and SMNVEV (reference sequence). The CDR3 covers 13 residues. Trimming removed 0 bases at V and 11 bases at J, with 11 bases between. CDR3 sequence reads: CASSLSVGPKQFF. Written as DNA, the CDR3 is TGTGCCAGCAGTTTATCTGTGGGCCCTAAGCAGTTCTTC.

CDR3 region: CATAITTGGIQPQHF. CDR3 coding DNA: TGTGCCACCGCAATCACCACAGGGGGCATTCAGCCCCAGCATTTT. The chain employs TRBV28 and TRBJ1-5, with 9 bases fitting TRBD1. Germline assignment: CDR1 MDHEN and CDR2 SYDVKM. The CDR3 length is 15 residues. J lost 6 bases, V lost 10 bases, and 13 bases had no gene match.

V and J are TRBV14 and TRBJ1-3; D call uncertain. Trimming took off 4 bases at V and 7 bases at J, with 8 bases between the two ends. This CDR3 is built from 12 residues. Per the germline V gene, CDR1 is SGHDN and CDR2 is FVKESK. This chain's CDR3 is CASSPVYNTIYF. The DNA for the CDR3 is TGTGCCAGCAGCCCCGTCTACAACACCATATATTTT.

J is TRBJ2-2 and V is TRBV18; 10 bases match TRBD2. V was pared by 3 bases and J by 7 bases, with 8 bases of the junction left unmatched. From germline, CDR1 is KGHSH and CDR2 LQKENI. The CDR3 consists of 16 residues. The CDR3 region is CASSPPAGGQGGELFF. CDR3 coding DNA: TGTGCCAGCTCACCCCCAGCGGGAGGGCAAGGCGGGGAGCTGTTTTTT. Full variable domain (rest looked up from reference TRBV18 and TRBJ2-2): NAGVMQNPRHLVRRRGQEARLRCSPMKGHSHVYWYRQLPEEGLKFMVYLQKENIIDESGMPKERFSAEFPKEGPSILRIQQVVRGDSAAYFCASSPPAGGQGGELFFGEGSRLTVL.

The chain is built from TRBV13 and TRBJ2-7; TRBD2 is a possible D gene (7 bases). With 4 bases removed from V and 12 bases from J, the gap between germline ends came to 13 bases. The CDR3 runs 11 residues. Germline V gives CDR1 PRHDT, CDR2 FYEKMQ (reference sequence). CDR3 loop: CASSSRETGYF. DNA of the CDR3: TGTGCCAGCAGCTCGCGGGAGACAGGGTACTTC.

This chain joins TRBV14 and TRBJ2-1; D might be TRBD1 (5 bases). The V end was cut by 0 bases, the J end by 1 base, with 10 bases between. CDR3 length equals 16 residues. Germline lookup yields CDR1 SGHDN and CDR2 FVKESK. CDR3 coding DNA: TGTGCCAGCAGCCAAGAAGGGGCATTATCCTACAATGAGCAGTTCTTC. Amino acid sequence: CASSQEGALSYNEQFF.

This clone was counted once. The rearrangement joins TRBV15 to TRBJ2-3; 10 nucleotides align to TRBD2. V trimming: 3 bases; J trimming: 3 bases; junction bases outside the gene matches: 6. Per germline, CDR1 LNHNV and CDR2 YYDKDF (reference sequence). CDR3 length: 16 amino acids. CDR3 region: CATSRLAGVRTDTQYF. The CDR3 DNA is TGTGCCACCAGCAGGCTAGCGGGAGTGCGTACAGATACGCAGTATTTT.

The chain is built from TRBV7-2 and TRBJ2-7, with 7 positions matching TRBD2. Germline trimming cut 0 bases from V and 2 bases from J; bases unmatched to any gene: 7. The V gene's germline CDR1 is SGHTA and CDR2 FQGNSA. The CDR3 covers 16 residues. The CDR3 sequence: CASSLATGGLPYEQYF. CDR3 nucleotide sequence: TGTGCCAGCAGCTTAGCAACGGGAGGTTTACCCTACGAGCAGTACTTC.

The chain links TRBV4-1 to TRBJ2-1; a possible D gene is TRBD1 (6 bases). This CDR3 spans 14 amino acids. V was pared by 7 bases and J by 4 bases, with 14 bases between. Germline V CDR1 and CDR2: MGHRA, YSYEKL. Written as DNA, the CDR3 is TGCGCCAGCAAGGACAGAGTTACTTACAATGAGCAGTTCTTC. As protein: CASKDRVTYNEQFF.

The chain is built from TRBV9 and TRBJ2-7, with TRBD2 identical over 8 bases. V was pared by 3 bases and J by 1 base, with 12 bases of the junction left unmatched. CDR3 length: 17 residues. Germline CDR1 reads SGDLS; CDR2 reads YYNGEE. The CDR3 reads CASSAGGGSGVSYEQYF. Here the CDR3 DNA reads TGTGCCAGCAGCGCCGGCGGGGGTAGCGGGGTATCCTACGAGCAGTACTTC.

This clone was counted once. CDR3 region: CASSWAPRSEQYF. The CDR3 DNA reads as TGTGCCAGTAGTTGGGCCCCTCGATCCGAGCAGTACTTC. The rearrangement links TRBV19 to TRBJ2-7; no clear D. Trimming stripped 5 bases from V and 6 bases from J, with 14 bases between. The germline gives CDR1 LNHDA, CDR2 SQIVND (reference sequence). The CDR3 runs to 13 residues.

The rearrangement uses TRBV7-3 and TRBJ2-2; 7 nucleotides match TRBD1. The CDR3 has 15 amino acids. The trim removed 5 bases at V and 5 bases at J, leaving 8 bases unmatched. Germline loops: CDR1 SGHTA, CDR2 FQGTGA. The CDR3 coding sequence is TGTGCCAGCAGCCCAGACAGGGAAATAACCGGGGAGCTGTTTTTT. This translates into CASSPDREITGELFF.

This clone appeared once. The chain is built from TRBV29-1 and TRBJ2-5, with 7 bases identical to TRBD2. The CDR3 is 14 amino acids. The V segment lost 5 bases and the J segment 7 bases; nucleotides outside the gene matches: 13. Germline V lookup: CDR1 SQVTM, CDR2 ANQGSEA. The CDR3 region has the DNA TGCAGCGTTTATAGGTGGGAGGGCCGGGGGACCCAGTACTTC. Its protein product is CSVYRWEGRGTQYF.

The CDR3 coding sequence is TGTGCCACCAGCAGTAACACAGACAATCAGCCCCAGCATTTT. Residues: CATSSNTDNQPQHF. V is TRBV15 and J is TRBJ1-5; no firm D call. CDR1 is LNHNV and CDR2 is YYDKDF in the germline V gene (reference sequence). Trimming took off 3 bases at V and 3 bases at J, with 9 bases between the two ends. CDR3 length: 14 residues.

The CDR3 here is CASSSDSYNEQFF. The CDR3, as DNA: TGTGCCAGCAGCTCTGACAGTTACAATGAGCAGTTCTTC. This chain connects TRBV11-3 to TRBJ2-1; weak D call: TRBD1 (5 bases). Looked up from germline, CDR1 is SGHNT and CDR2 is YENEEA. The CDR3 runs 13 residues. V was trimmed by 4 bases and J by 4 bases, leaving 8 bases between them.

The chain links TRBV7-8 to TRBJ1-1, with TRBD1 as a possible D gene (5 bases). Looked up from germline, CDR1 is SGHVS and CDR2 is FQNEAQ. This CDR3 region has 14 residues. Trimming cost V 5 bases and J 2 bases, with 12 bases left between them. CDR3 nucleotide sequence: TGTGCCAGCAGCGGTACCAGGGCTAACACTGAAGCTTTCTTT. This encodes CASSGTRANTEAFF.

The V call is TRBV5-5, the J call TRBJ1-2, with TRBD1 identical over 9 bases. Trimming at V came to 4 bases and at J to 7 bases, leaving 5 bases not matched to a gene. CDR1 SGHKS and CDR2 YYEKEE come from the germline V gene (reference sequence). The CDR3 contains 13 residues. In nucleotides, the CDR3 is TGTGCCAGCAGCCGGACAGGGGACGCTGGCTACACCTTC. Protein: CASSRTGDAGYTF.

The rearrangement joins TRBV28 to TRBJ2-7; 9 bases line up with TRBD2. The junction had 4 bases not matched to a gene; V was cut back by 4 bases and J by 0 bases. The CDR3 has 15 residues. CDR1 MDHEN and CDR2 SYDVKM come from the germline V gene. The DNA for the CDR3 is TGTGCCAGCAGTTCTAGCGGGATCAGCTCCTACGAGCAGTACTTC. Its protein is CASSSSGISSYEQYF. The entire variable domain, with the rest obtained from reference TRBV28 and TRBJ2-7, is as follows: DVKVTQSSRYLVKRTGEKVFLECVQDMDHENMFWYRQDPGLGLRLIYFSYDVKMKEKGDIPEGYSVSREKKERFSLILESASTNQTSMYLCASSSSGISSYEQYFGPGTRLTVT.